These 15 T cell receptor beta chains came from one sample sequenced in a study of identical twins. TCRdb redid the calling of the 5' RACE reads with MiXCR, one entry per CDR3 protein. The sample lists 1.5 million to 2 million distinct CDR3 sequences; less than 35% were seen once. Sequencing was performed on cord blood. All receptors come from a newborn girl in good health.

This CDR3 reads CSAWGIWRTNEKLFF. In DNA form, the CDR3 reads TGCAGTGCGTGGGGGATATGGAGGACTAATGAAAAACTGTTTTTT. This chain uses TRBV20-1 with TRBJ1-4, with D possibly matching TRBD1 (5 bases). With 6 bases removed from V and 2 bases from J, the gap between germline ends came to 16 bases. The CDR3 extends over 15 amino acids. Germline CDR1 is DFQATT and CDR2 is SNEGSKA (reference sequence).

The sample holds a few counts of this clonotype. The J gene is TRBJ2-1, the V gene TRBV9, with TRBD2 matching 12 bases. Trimming removed 3 bases from V and 0 bases from J; junction bases left unmatched: 4. The CDR3 spans 17 residues. Germline CDR1 and CDR2: SGDLS and YYNGEE. CDR3 residues: CASSARTSGASYNEQFF. CDR3 DNA sequence: TGTGCCAGCAGCGCTCGGACTAGCGGGGCCTCCTACAATGAGCAGTTCTTC.

In this sample, this clonotype turned up a few times. The genes are TRBV6-6 and TRBJ1-2, with 9 bases fitting TRBD1. The V gene's germline CDR1 is MNHNY and CDR2 SVGAGI (reference sequence). The J segment lost 3 bases and the V segment lost 6 bases, leaving 8 bases of the junction unmatched. The CDR3 is made up of 15 amino acids. In DNA, the CDR3 is TGTGCCAGCAGGTTCCAGCGGGACAGGGACTATGGCTACACCTTC. Translation gives CASRFQRDRDYGYTF.

This sequence joins TRBV7-9 and TRBJ1-4; D is perhaps TRBD1 (5 bases). V lost 5 bases, J lost 7 bases, and 17 bases lay in between. This CDR3 has 15 residues. In germline, CDR1 is SEHNR, CDR2 FQNEAQ (reference sequence). CDR3 coding DNA: TGTGCCAGCAGCGCGACCGGGACCCTACCTGAAAAACTGTTTTTT. Encoded protein: CASSATGTLPEKLFF.

The J gene is TRBJ2-7, the V gene TRBV2; TRBD1 matches at 7 bases. The CDR3 runs to 13 residues. J lost 3 bases, V lost 7 bases, and 6 bases had no gene match. Germline assignment: CDR1 SNHLY and CDR2 FYNNEI. CDR3 coding DNA: TGTGCCAGCAACCGACAGGGCAACTACGAGCAGTACTTC. Residues: CASNRQGNYEQYF.

The chain links TRBV2 to TRBJ2-7; D may be TRBD2 (6 bases). Looked up from germline, CDR1 is SNHLY and CDR2 is FYNNEI. V was trimmed by 6 bases and J by 1 base, leaving 16 bases between them. The CDR3 runs 15 residues. The CDR3 protein is CASRKGLAGSYEQYF. CDR3 sequence (DNA): TGTGCCAGCAGGAAGGGCCTTGCGGGGTCCTACGAGCAGTACTTC. Drawing the rest from reference TRBV2 and TRBJ2-7, the complete variable domain is EPEVTQTPSHQVTQMGQEVILRCVPISNHLYFYWYRQILGQKVEFLVSFYNNEISEKSEIFDDQFSVERPDGSNFTLKIRSTKLEDSAMYFCASRKGLAGSYEQYFGPGTRLTVT.

At least ten counts were recorded for this clonotype. The chain uses TRBV24-1 and TRBJ2-3, with 7 positions matching TRBD2. V shed 3 bases, J shed 3 bases, and the junction held 5 bases outside the gene matches. Germline CDR1 and CDR2: KGHDR and SFDVKD. This CDR3 comprises 15 residues. The CDR3 protein is CATSDHSGLTDTQYF. In DNA form, the CDR3 reads TGTGCCACCAGTGATCATAGCGGGTTAACAGATACGCAGTATTTT.

On this clonotype: This may stem from a read error, because a much larger clone lies one nucleotide away. The chain uses TRBV10-3 and TRBJ2-7; 8 bases match TRBD2. The CDR3 loop spans 16 amino acids. In germline, CDR1 is ENHRY, CDR2 SYGVKD. V shed 4 bases, J shed 0 bases, and the junction held 8 bases outside the gene matches. CDR3 DNA: TGTGCCATCAGTGGGGGGACTAGGAGGCTCTCCTACGAGCAGTACTTC. Translation: CAISGGTRRLSYEQYF.

This clonotype was seen a few times. The chain is built from TRBV10-2 and TRBJ2-5; 8 bases map to TRBD2. The germline gives CDR1 WSHSY, CDR2 SAAADI. There are 14 residues in the CDR3. The V segment lost 4 bases and the J segment 4 bases; nucleotides outside the gene matches: 5. CDR3 residues: CASSVGGAAETQYF. DNA for the CDR3: TGCGCCAGCAGTGTCGGGGGGGCCGCAGAGACCCAGTACTTC.

The J gene is TRBJ2-7, the V gene TRBV7-9, with unresolved D. The V and J ends lost 4 bases and 0 bases respectively, with 13 bases between them. This CDR3 contains 15 residues. Germline-derived CDR1 and CDR2 are SEHNR and FQNEAQ (reference sequence). The CDR3 spells CASSWHSGPSYEQYF. DNA of the CDR3: TGTGCCAGCAGCTGGCATTCCGGGCCCTCCTACGAGCAGTACTTC.

This clonotype has a handful of counts. The chain employs TRBV20-1 and TRBJ2-3; 9 bases map to TRBD1. After removal of 0 bases from V and 1 base from J, the junction contained 5 bases not matched to a gene. Germline V gives CDR1 DFQATT, CDR2 SNEGSKA (reference sequence). CDR3 length: 16 amino acids. In DNA, the CDR3 is TGCAGTGCTAGAGATCTAAGGACAGGGGGCACAGATACGCAGTATTTT. Amino acid sequence: CSARDLRTGGTDTQYF.

The rearrangement joins TRBV20-1 to TRBJ2-7; 7 bases align to TRBD2. Germline V CDR1 and CDR2: DFQATT, SNEGSKA (reference sequence). The CDR3 covers 19 residues. After removal of 0 bases from V and 7 bases from J, the junction contained 24 bases not matched to a gene. CDR3 DNA: TGCAGTGCTAGAGACCCCCGGGGACTACCACTTCCCTCCTACAATGAGCAGTACTTC. This translates into CSARDPRGLPLPSYNEQYF.

V is TRBV7-2 and J is TRBJ2-7, with TRBD2 identical over 8 bases. With V trimmed by 3 bases and J by 5 bases, 9 bases remained unmatched. This CDR3 spans 15 amino acids. Germline values: CDR1 SGHTA, CDR2 FQGNSA. CDR3 amino acids: CASSLEGTRFDEQYF. In nucleotides, the CDR3 is TGTGCCAGCAGCTTGGAGGGGACTAGATTCGACGAGCAGTACTTC.

V usage is TRBV12-3 or TRBV12-4 and J usage is TRBJ2-7; maybe TRBD1 (5 bases). Trimming removed 3 bases from V and 3 bases from J, with 12 bases in between. This CDR3 spans 14 amino acids. The CDR3 spells CASSFGDQGYEQYF. For the CDR3, the DNA is TGTGCCAGCAGTTTCGGTGACCAGGGCTACGAGCAGTACTTC.

Here the CDR3 DNA reads TGTGCCAGCAGTTTAGAAGGAGGGTTAGGTTCACCCCTCCACTTT. Translating it yields CASSLEGGLGSPLHF. The gene calls are TRBV12-3 or TRBV12-4 and TRBJ1-6; D uncertain. The CDR3 has 15 residues. The V end was cut by 1 base, the J end by 9 bases, with 13 bases between.